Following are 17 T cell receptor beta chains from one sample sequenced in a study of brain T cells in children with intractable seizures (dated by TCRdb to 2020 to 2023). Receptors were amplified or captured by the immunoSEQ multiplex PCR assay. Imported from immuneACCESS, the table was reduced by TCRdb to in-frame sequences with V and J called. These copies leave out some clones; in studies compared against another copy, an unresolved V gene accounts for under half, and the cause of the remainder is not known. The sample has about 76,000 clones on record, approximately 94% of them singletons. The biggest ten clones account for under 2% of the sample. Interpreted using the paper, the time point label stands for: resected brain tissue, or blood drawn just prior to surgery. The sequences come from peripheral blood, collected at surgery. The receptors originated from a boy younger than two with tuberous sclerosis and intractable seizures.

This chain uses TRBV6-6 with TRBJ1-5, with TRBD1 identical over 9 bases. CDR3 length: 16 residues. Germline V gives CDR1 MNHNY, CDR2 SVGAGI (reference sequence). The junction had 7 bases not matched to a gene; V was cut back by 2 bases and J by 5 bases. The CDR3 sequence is CASSYPGTGWDQPQHF. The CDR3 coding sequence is TGTGCCAGCAGTTACCCCGGGACAGGGTGGGATCAGCCCCAGCATTTT.

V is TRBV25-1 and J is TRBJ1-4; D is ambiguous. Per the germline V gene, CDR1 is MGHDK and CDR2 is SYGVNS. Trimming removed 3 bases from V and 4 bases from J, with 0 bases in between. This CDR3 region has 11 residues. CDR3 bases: TGTGCCAGCAGTGATAATGAAAAACTGTTTTTT. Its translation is CASSDNEKLFF.

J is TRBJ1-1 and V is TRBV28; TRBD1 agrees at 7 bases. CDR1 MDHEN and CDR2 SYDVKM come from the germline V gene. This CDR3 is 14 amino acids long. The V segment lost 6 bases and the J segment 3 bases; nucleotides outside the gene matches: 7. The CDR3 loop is CASRPDRAHTEAFF. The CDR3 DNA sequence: TGTGCCAGCAGACCCGACAGGGCCCACACTGAAGCTTTCTTT.

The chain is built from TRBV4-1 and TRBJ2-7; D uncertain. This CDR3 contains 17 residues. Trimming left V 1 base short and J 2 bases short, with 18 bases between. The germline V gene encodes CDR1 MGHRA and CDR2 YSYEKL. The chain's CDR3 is CASSQAPPHRAPYEQYF. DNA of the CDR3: TGCGCCAGCAGCCAAGCCCCCCCGCACCGAGCCCCCTACGAGCAGTACTTC.

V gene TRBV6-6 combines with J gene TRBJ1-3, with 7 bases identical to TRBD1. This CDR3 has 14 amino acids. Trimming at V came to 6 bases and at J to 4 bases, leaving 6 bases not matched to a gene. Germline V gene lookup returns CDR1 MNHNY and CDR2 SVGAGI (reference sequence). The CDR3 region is CASRLTGAGNTIYF. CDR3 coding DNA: TGTGCCAGCAGACTCACAGGGGCCGGAAACACCATATATTTT.

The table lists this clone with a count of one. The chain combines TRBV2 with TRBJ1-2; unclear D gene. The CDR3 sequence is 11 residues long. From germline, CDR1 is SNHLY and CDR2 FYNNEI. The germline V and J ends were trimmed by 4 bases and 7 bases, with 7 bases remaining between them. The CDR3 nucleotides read TGTGCCAGCAGTGTAAGGAGTGGCTACACCTTC. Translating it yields CASSVRSGYTF. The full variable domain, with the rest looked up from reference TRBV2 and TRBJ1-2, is EPEVTQTPSHQVTQMGQEVILRCVPISNHLYFYWYRQILGQKVEFLVSFYNNEISEKSEIFDDQFSVERPDGSNFTLKIRSTKLEDSAMYFCASSVRSGYTFGSGTRLTVV.

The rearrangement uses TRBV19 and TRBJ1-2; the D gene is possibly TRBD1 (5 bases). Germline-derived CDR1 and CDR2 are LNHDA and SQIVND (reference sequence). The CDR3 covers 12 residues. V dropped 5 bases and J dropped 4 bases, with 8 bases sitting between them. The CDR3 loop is CASSGDLYGYTF. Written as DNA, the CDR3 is TGTGCCAGTAGTGGGGACCTCTATGGCTACACCTTC.

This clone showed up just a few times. The CDR3 nucleotides read TGTGCCTACCGGGGGCCCCAATGGACCCAGTACTTC. It specifies CAYRGPQWTQYF. This rearrangement joins TRBV30 to TRBJ2-5, with D perhaps given as TRBD1 or TRBD2 (6 bases each). This CDR3 is 12 amino acids long. V gave up 7 bases and J gave up 7 bases, with 16 bases separating them. Germline CDR1 GTSNPN, CDR2 SVGIG (reference sequence).

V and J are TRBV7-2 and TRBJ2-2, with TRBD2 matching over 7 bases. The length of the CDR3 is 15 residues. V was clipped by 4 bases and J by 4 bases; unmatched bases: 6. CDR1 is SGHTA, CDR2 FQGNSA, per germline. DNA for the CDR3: TGTGCCAGCAGCTCCTCGGCTAGCGGCACCGGGGAGCTGTTTTTT. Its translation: CASSSSASGTGELFF.

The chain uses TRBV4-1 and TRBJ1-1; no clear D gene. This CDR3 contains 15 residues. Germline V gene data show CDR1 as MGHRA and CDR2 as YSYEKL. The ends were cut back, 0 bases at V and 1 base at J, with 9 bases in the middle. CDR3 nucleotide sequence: TGCGCCAGCAGCCAAGAATTTGGGAGGAACACTGAAGCTTTCTTT. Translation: CASSQEFGRNTEAFF.

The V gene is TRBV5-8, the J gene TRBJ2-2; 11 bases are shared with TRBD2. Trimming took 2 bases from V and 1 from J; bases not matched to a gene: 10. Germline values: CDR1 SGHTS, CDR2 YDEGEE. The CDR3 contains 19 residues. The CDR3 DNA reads TGTGCCAGCAGCTTCACCCCGGTAGCGGGAGGGTTGAACACCGGGGAGCTGTTTTTT. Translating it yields CASSFTPVAGGLNTGELFF.

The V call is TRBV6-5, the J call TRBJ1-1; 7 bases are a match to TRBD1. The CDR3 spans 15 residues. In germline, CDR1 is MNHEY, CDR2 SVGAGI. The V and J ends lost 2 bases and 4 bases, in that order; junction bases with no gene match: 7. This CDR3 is CASSYRRGASTEAFF. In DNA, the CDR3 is TGTGCCAGCAGTTACCGCAGGGGGGCCAGCACTGAAGCTTTCTTT.

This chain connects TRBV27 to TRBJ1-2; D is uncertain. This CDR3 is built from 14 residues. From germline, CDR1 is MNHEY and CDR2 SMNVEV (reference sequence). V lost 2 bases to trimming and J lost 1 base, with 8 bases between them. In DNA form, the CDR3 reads TGTGCCAGCAGTTTAGATAGGAGTAACTATGGCTACACCTTC. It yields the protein CASSLDRSNYGYTF.

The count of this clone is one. The CDR3 sequence is CATTQGGLETQYF. The CDR3 DNA reads TGCGCAACCACACAGGGAGGGCTGGAGACCCAGTACTTC. The rearrangement links TRBV10-2 to TRBJ2-5; tentatively, D is TRBD2 (7 bases). Germline V gives CDR1 WSHSY, CDR2 SAAADI. The CDR3 is made up of 13 amino acids.

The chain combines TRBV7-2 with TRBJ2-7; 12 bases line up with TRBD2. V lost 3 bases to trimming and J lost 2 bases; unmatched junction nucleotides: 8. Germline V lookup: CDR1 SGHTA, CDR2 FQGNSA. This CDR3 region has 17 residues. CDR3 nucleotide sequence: TGTGCCAGCAGCTTCAGACTAGCGGGGGCAGCTCCCTACGAGCAGTACTTC. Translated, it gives CASSFRLAGAAPYEQYF.

CDR3 residues: CASSQRYTGLAEAFF. CDR3 nucleotides: TGTGCCAGCAGCCAACGATATACAGGGCTTGCTGAAGCTTTCTTT. The rearrangement joins TRBV3-1 (or the pseudogene TRBV3-2) to TRBJ1-1; the D gene is possibly TRBD1 (6 bases). The germline CDR1 and CDR2 sequences are LGHDT and YNNKEL (reference sequence). The CDR3 runs to 15 residues. V shed 2 bases and J shed 6 bases, with 16 bases lying between them.

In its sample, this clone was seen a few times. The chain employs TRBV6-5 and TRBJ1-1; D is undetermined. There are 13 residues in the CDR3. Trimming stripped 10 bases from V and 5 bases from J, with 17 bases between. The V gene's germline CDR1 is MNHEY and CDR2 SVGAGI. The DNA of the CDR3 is TGTGCCACCCATCGGGGAATGAGGACTGAAGCTTTCTTT. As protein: CATHRGMRTEAFF.